The next 22 T cell receptor beta chains were all read from a single sample in a study of T cell responses to AZD1222 COVID-19 vaccine. Here immunoSEQ multiplex PCR was the method, and the copy in TCRdb shows in-frame clones only, minus some. This table holds roughly 35,000 clones, less than 90% found once. Sequenced here: peripheral blood, sampled on day 0 of AZD1222 vaccination. These receptors were collected from an adult in good health.

The chain is built from TRBV15 and TRBJ2-2; 7 nucleotides match TRBD1. The CDR3 runs 16 residues. Germline V lookup: CDR1 LNHNV, CDR2 YYDKDF (reference sequence). J lost 1 base, V lost 8 bases, and 10 bases had no gene match. The CDR3 DNA sequence: TGTGCCACCTTACTAACCCGGACAGGGAACACCGGGGAGCTGTTTTTT. Encoded protein: CATLLTRTGNTGELFF.

This clone has more than one count but fewer than ten. The gene calls are TRBV19 and TRBJ1-2; D ambiguous. Germline V gene data show CDR1 as LNHDA and CDR2 as SQIVND (reference sequence). The CDR3 sequence is 16 residues long. Trimming removed 3 bases at V and 1 base at J, with 15 bases between. In DNA form, the CDR3 reads TGTGCCAGTAGTATTGCTTCGGCGGAACTTAACTATGGCTACACCTTC. Amino acid sequence: CASSIASAELNYGYTF.

This chain uses TRBV6-4 with TRBJ2-3; 7 bases are shared with TRBD1. V lost 0 bases to trimming and J lost 4 bases; unmatched junction nucleotides: 4. Germline assignment: CDR1 MRHNA and CDR2 SNTAGT. This CDR3 has 15 amino acids. The CDR3 sequence is CASSDSSRGPDTQYF. The CDR3 DNA sequence: TGTGCCAGCAGTGACTCTAGTAGGGGGCCAGATACGCAGTATTTT.

The chain carries TRBV19 and TRBJ1-5; no clear D gene. This CDR3 contains 13 residues. Germline assignment: CDR1 LNHDA and CDR2 SQIVND (reference sequence). V shed 1 base and J shed 5 bases, with 6 bases lying between them. The DNA of the CDR3 is TGTGCCAGTAGTATAGCCGCTTATCAGCCCCAGCATTTT. It is translated as CASSIAAYQPQHF.

The J gene is TRBJ1-2, the V gene TRBV2, with TRBD1 as a possible D gene (6 bases). The V gene lost 2 bases and the J gene lost 7 bases, with 11 bases spanning the gap. The CDR3 totals 13 residues. The germline CDR1 and CDR2 sequences are SNHLY and FYNNEI. This CDR3 is CASSEKGGGGYTF. CDR3 coding DNA: TGTGCCAGCAGTGAAAAGGGGGGAGGTGGCTACACCTTC.

The chain recombines TRBV5-1 with TRBJ2-6; 9 positions agree with TRBD1. Germline V gene sequence: CDR1 SGHRS, CDR2 YFSETQ. The CDR3 is 19 residues long. V shed 0 bases and J 0 bases; nucleotides not matched to a gene: 7. CDR3 protein: CASSLATGGAPSGANVLTF. The CDR3 nucleotides are TGCGCCAGCAGCTTGGCCACAGGGGGCGCTCCCTCTGGGGCCAACGTCCTGACTTTC.

The V gene is TRBV30, the J gene TRBJ1-1; D is unclear. Trimming took 3 bases from V and 7 from J, leaving 18 bases between them. Germline V gene lookup returns CDR1 GTSNPN and CDR2 SVGIG (reference sequence). The CDR3 is 14 amino acids. CDR3 loop: CAWREGYLSLEAFF. The CDR3 DNA reads TGTGCCTGGAGAGAGGGTTACCTCTCCCTTGAAGCTTTCTTT.

The chain carries TRBV4-2 and TRBJ2-1; 12 nucleotides agree with TRBD2. The CDR3 consists of 19 residues. Germline lookup yields CDR1 LGHNA and CDR2 YNFKEQ. Unmatched junction bases numbered 14, after V lost 2 bases and J lost 6 bases. CDR3 loop: CASSQPTSGRPLGSNEQFF. Written as DNA, the CDR3 is TGTGCCAGCAGCCAACCTACTAGCGGGAGGCCACTTGGTTCCAATGAGCAGTTCTTC.

This chain joins TRBV6-6 and TRBJ2-7, with TRBD1 matching 7 bases. After removal of 5 bases from V and 2 bases from J, the junction contained 3 bases not matched to a gene. Germline CDR1 and CDR2: MNHNY and SVGAGI (reference sequence). The CDR3 loop spans 13 amino acids. The CDR3 DNA sequence: TGTGCCAGCAGTAAGACAGGGCCCTACGAGCAGTACTTC. Encoded protein: CASSKTGPYEQYF.

This sequence joins TRBV30 and TRBJ1-2; D gene ambiguous. Germline V CDR1 and CDR2: GTSNPN, SVGIG (reference sequence). V shed 3 bases and J shed 4 bases, with 12 bases lying between them. The CDR3 sequence is 13 residues long. The CDR3 spells CAWRPGPSYGYTF. The CDR3 bases are TGTGCCTGGAGACCCGGGCCATCCTATGGCTACACCTTC.

This clone turned up a few times. The chain links TRBV19 to TRBJ1-5; possible D gene TRBD1, 5 bases. Trimming cost V 4 bases and J 4 bases, with 8 bases left between them. Germline V CDR1 and CDR2: LNHDA, SQIVND (reference sequence). CDR3 size: 13 residues. In nucleotides, the CDR3 is TGTGCCAGTAGTACCCAGGGAAATCAGCCCCAGCATTTT. It yields the protein CASSTQGNQPQHF.

The chain uses TRBV15 and TRBJ1-6, with a tentative D call TRBD1 (5 bases). V lost 0 bases and J lost 4, with 7 bases in between. The germline CDR1 and CDR2 sequences are LNHNV and YYDKDF (reference sequence). This CDR3 is 15 amino acids long. CDR3 protein: CATSRDRDYNSPLHF. The CDR3 coding sequence is TGTGCCACCAGCAGAGACAGGGATTATAATTCACCCCTCCACTTT.

The chain joins TRBV5-1 to TRBJ1-2; maybe TRBD1 (5 bases). Germline lookup yields CDR1 SGHRS and CDR2 YFSETQ. The CDR3 has 15 amino acids. The ends were cut back, 0 bases at V and 3 bases at J, with 12 bases in the middle. DNA of the CDR3: TGCGCCAGCAGCTTGGTAATGGGGGTGGACTATGGCTACACCTTC. Translating gives CASSLVMGVDYGYTF.

The chain combines TRBV7-2 with TRBJ1-5; 7 bases align to TRBD1. This CDR3 region has 13 residues. Per the germline V gene, CDR1 is SGHTA and CDR2 is FQGNSA. Losses at the gene ends were 6 bases for V and 3 bases for J; bases not matched to a gene: 2. The CDR3 is CASSGQVNQPQHF. The DNA for the CDR3 is TGTGCCAGCAGTGGACAGGTCAATCAGCCCCAGCATTTT.

This clone has only one observation. This sequence joins TRBV5-1 and TRBJ2-5; maybe TRBD2 (6 bases). CDR1 SGHRS and CDR2 YFSETQ come from the germline V gene. Trimming stripped 4 bases from V and 5 bases from J, with 21 bases between. The CDR3 is 16 residues long. For the CDR3, the DNA is TGCGCCAGCAGCATTAACCCTGGCGGGGTGGGCGAGACCCAGTACTTC. It yields the protein CASSINPGGVGETQYF.

On this clone: Its ends do not fully match the called genes, so a read error is possible. V gene TRBV7-7 combines with J gene TRBJ2-5; D may be TRBD1 or TRBD2 (6 bases each). CDR1 and CDR2 from the germline V gene are SSHAT and FNYEAQ (reference sequence). The CDR3 contains 18 residues. The CDR3 region has the DNA TGTGCTAGCAGCCATTCTGTGGGGGGCCTAAAGGGACAAGAGACCCAGTACTTC. Residues: CASSHSVGGLKGQETQYF.

The V gene is TRBV6-5, the J gene TRBJ2-1; tentatively, D is TRBD2 (5 bases). Germline-derived CDR1 and CDR2 are MNHEY and SVGAGI. Trimming pared 2 bases from V and 13 bases from J, leaving 9 bases between. The CDR3 runs 11 residues. CDR3 residues: CASSYGPGQFF. CDR3 sequence (DNA): TGTGCCAGCAGTTACGGGCCGGGACAGTTCTTC.

This chain connects TRBV29-1 to TRBJ1-2; 7 bases fit TRBD1. CDR3 length: 13 residues. V lost 7 bases and J lost 0; bases outside the gene matches: 5. Germline V CDR1 and CDR2: SQVTM, ANQGSEA. Here the CDR3 reads CSGSTGPNYGYTF. The CDR3 region has the DNA TGCAGCGGATCGACAGGGCCTAACTATGGCTACACCTTC.

V is TRBV3-1 (or the pseudogene TRBV3-2) and J is TRBJ1-3; no definite D call. Trimming shortened V by 11 bases and J by 0 bases, and 23 bases separated the two germline ends. CDR1 and CDR2 (germline): LGHDT, YNNKEL (reference sequence). CDR3 length equals 17 residues. The CDR3 nucleotides are TGTGCCTCCTCCCAAGTGCCGGGTGTCGGCTCTGGAAACACCATATATTTT. Its protein is CASSQVPGVGSGNTIYF.

J is TRBJ2-5 and V is TRBV27, with D possibly being TRBD2 (5 bases). Trimming stripped 5 bases from V and 4 bases from J, with 14 bases between. CDR3 length: 14 amino acids. Germline assignment: CDR1 MNHEY and CDR2 SMNVEV (reference sequence). The CDR3 DNA is TGTGCCAGCAGTGTGACTAACGTGGGAGAGACCCAGTACTTC. Amino acid sequence: CASSVTNVGETQYF.

J is TRBJ2-2 and V is TRBV6-4; TRBD1 is a possible D gene (5 bases). CDR1 is MRHNA, CDR2 SNTAGT, per germline. Deletions cut 6 bases from V and 5 bases from J, with 13 bases between. The CDR3 contains 14 residues. This CDR3 reads CASSRSPGTGELFF. CDR3 coding DNA: TGTGCCAGCAGCCGTTCCCCAGGGACCGGGGAGCTGTTTTTT.

This clone appeared a single time. The CDR3 DNA follows: TGCGCCAGCAGCCGCACAGGGCCAGATACGCAGTATTTT. Translated, it gives CASSRTGPDTQYF. The chain joins TRBV5-1 to TRBJ2-3; TRBD1 might be the D (6 bases). Trimming took off 4 bases at V and 4 bases at J, with 10 bases between the two ends. This CDR3 comprises 13 residues. Germline CDR1 SGHRS, CDR2 YFSETQ.